This is a list of T cell receptor beta chains from one sample in a study of T cell responses to AZD1222 COVID-19 vaccine. Data came from immunoSEQ multiplex PCR; TCRdb stores just in-frame clones and leaves some out. The sample has roughly 120,000 clones; around 86% are singletons. This specimen consisted of peripheral blood, obtained 28 days after the second AZD1222 dose. These receptor sequences come from an adult who received the AZD1222 COVID-19 vaccine. The CDR3 runs from the conserved cysteine through the conserved F or W. The D gene is left open where the match is weak. The listing skips clone size in some rows; elsewhere it reads once, few, many or a size class.

>TRBJ1-6|-|-|TRBV7-9
TGTGCCAGCACCCCCAGGGCGGATAGTTCACCCCTCCACTTT
CASTPRADSSPLHF
>TRBJ2-5|-|-|TRBV19
TGTGCCAGTAGTAGAGTGCAGGCAGAGACCCAGTACTTC
CASSRVQAETQYF
>TRBJ1-1|-|-|TRBV28
TGTGCCAGCAGTTTCTTCTCGGTCAGGGTGAACACTGAAGCTTTCTTT
CASSFFSVRVNTEAFF
>TRBJ1-4|TRBD1|-|TRBV24-1
TGTGCCACCAGTGATCCAGGGACAGGACCTGAAAAACTGTTTTTT
CATSDPGTGPEKLFF
>TRBJ1-1|-|-|TRBV27
TGTGCCAGCAGTTTATCCGTGAAGGGAAGGATGGCTTTCTTT
CASSLSVKGRMAFF
>TRBJ2-3|-|-|TRBV4-3
TGCGCCAGCAGCCAATCCCCACCGGGCCAAAGTACGGGAGATACGCAGTATTTT
CASSQSPPGQSTGDTQYF
>TRBJ2-7|-|-|TRBV12-5
TGTGCTAGTGGTTTGGGCAGCTACGAGCAGTACTTC
CASGLGSYEQYF
>TRBJ1-5|TRBD1|-|TRBV19
TGTGCCAGTAGCCGACAGGGCCCCAATCAGCCCCAGCATTTT
CASSRQGPNQPQHF
>TRBJ2-5|-|-|TRBV25-1
TGTGCCAGCAGTGTGGCTGGGCAAGAGACCCAGTACTTC
CASSVAGQETQYF
>TRBJ2-3|-|-|TRBV7-2
TGTGCCAGCAGCTTACTTCGAAGGGGCAAGCAGTATTTT
CASSLLRRGKQYF
>TRBJ1-1|-|-|TRBV12-3/TRBV12-4
TGTGCCAGCAGTTTTTACGTCACAACTGAAGCTTTCTTT
CASSFYVTTEAFF
>TRBJ2-3|TRBD2|-|TRBV5-1
TGCGCCAGCAGGGCTAGCGGGGTGGAAACGCAGTATTTT
CASRASGVETQYF
>TRBJ1-2|-|-|TRBV30
TGTGCCTGGAGTGCTCGCGCCGGGAGGAGTAGCTACACCTTC
CAWSARAGRSSYTF
>TRBJ2-7|TRBD1|few|TRBV5-6
TGTGCCAGCAGCGGGTCCGGGACAGGGTGGTACGAGCAGTACTTC
CASSGSGTGWYEQYF
>TRBJ2-1|TRBD2|-|TRBV4-1
TGCGCCAGCAGCCAAGAGGGTCCATCCAGCGGGGGGACCATCTCCTACAATGAGCAGTTCTTC
CASSQEGPSSGGTISYNEQFF
>TRBJ1-6|-|-|TRBV30
TGTGCCTGGAGTGTCGACAGGATCTCCTATAATTCACCCCTCCACTTT
CAWSVDRISYNSPLHF
>TRBJ2-5|TRBD2|-|TRBV3-1/TRBV3-2
TGTGCCAGCAGCCAAGAACCTAGCGGTGGGCAGACCCAGTACTTC
CASSQEPSGGQTQYF
>TRBJ1-2|-|-|TRBV20-1
TGCAGTGCCCGAGACAGGGGCTACACCTTC
CSARDRGYTF
>TRBJ2-5|TRBD1|-|TRBV5-1
TGCGCCAGCAGCTGGACAGGCCAGGAGACCCAGTACTTC
CASSWTGQETQYF
>TRBJ1-2|-|once|TRBV12-3/TRBV12-4
TGTGCCAGCAGCAGAGACCCCGGAGATGGCTACACCTTC
CASSRDPGDGYTF
>TRBJ2-3|TRBD2|-|TRBV19
TGTGCCAGTAGCAACCCTAGCGGTCGTTTGGGTACGCAGTATTTT
CASSNPSGRLGTQYF
>TRBJ1-5|TRBD1|-|TRBV30
TGTGCCTGGAGTATCAGGGGGCTGACAAATCAGCCCCAGCATTTT
CAWSIRGLTNQPQHF
>TRBJ2-3|-|-|TRBV12-3/TRBV12-4
TGTGCCAGCAGTTTAACAGGAGCAGATACGCAGTATTTT
CASSLTGADTQYF
>TRBJ2-1|TRBD1|-|TRBV12-3/TRBV12-4
TGTGCCAGCGAAGGGGGCGACTACAATGAGCAGTTCTTC
CASEGGDYNEQFF
>TRBJ1-1|-|once|TRBV19
TGTGCCAGTACCCGGGGCACGGTCGAGACTGAAGCTTTCTTT
CASTRGTVETEAFF
>TRBJ1-2|-|-|TRBV30
TGTGCCTGGACCCGTGAAGCCGGGGACTACTATGGCTACACCTTC
CAWTREAGDYYGYTF
>TRBJ1-2|TRBD1|-|TRBV3-1/TRBV3-2
TGTGCCACCACGGGACAGGGGACGAATGGCTACACCTTC
CATTGQGTNGYTF
>TRBJ2-2|-|-|TRBV5-1
TGCGCCAGCAGCTCAGGAGGGGGCCGGGAGCTGTTTTTT
CASSSGGGRELFF
>TRBJ1-5|-|-|TRBV19
TGTGCCAGTAGTCGAGGGAGGGGTCAGCCCCAGCATTTT
CASSRGRGQPQHF
>TRBJ1-4|-|few|TRBV9
TGTGCCAGCAGCTTCGGGGACACTAATGAAAAACTGTTTTTT
CASSFGDTNEKLFF